The clone carrying this TCR beta chain has ten or more counts. The data were obtained in a study of T-cell reconstitution after alpha-beta-depleted transplantation in children. A library of TCRbeta sequences, prepared with unique molecular identifiers, was generated. TCRdb processed the PCR reads anew with MiXCR; each CDR3 protein has one entry. The sample consists of some 490,000 distinct CDR3 sequences, around 13% of them appearing once. This CDR3 is built from 14 residues. The V segment lost 4 bases and the J segment 2 bases; nucleotides outside the gene matches: 4. Germline assignment: CDR1 MNHEY and CDR2 SVGAGI.

This receptor was obtained from a human donor who donated a stem cell graft to a child with combined immunodeficiency. The gene calls are TRBV6-5 and TRBJ2-7, with TRBD2 identical over 8 bases. The source was PBMCs from the stem cell graft donor, collected from the stem cell graft. The CDR3, as DNA: TGTGCCAGCAGTTTCCACGGGGGGGCCTACGAGCAGTACTTC. It encodes CASSFHGGAYEQYF.